These T cell receptor beta chains were read from a single sample in a study of blood T cells in healthy people across ages. TCRdb processed the 5' RACE reads anew with MiXCR; each CDR3 protein has one entry. The sample lists 1.5 million to 2 million distinct CDR3 sequences; roughly two fifths were seen once. The specimen was blood. The origin of the receptors is a human donor in good health. Each CDR3 is given with its conserved first and last residue. The order of the fields is clone size, D gene, J gene, V gene, CDR3 protein, CDR3 DNA. The D gene is left open where the match is weak. Where a row states a size, it is once, few, many or the class of an expanded clone; other rows omit it.

size: few; D: TRBD2; J: TRBJ2-5; V: TRBV28; CDR3: CASSVSSGFETQYF; DNA: TGTGCCAGCAGCGTGTCTAGCGGTTTCGAGACCCAGTACTTC
size: -; D: TRBD1; J: TRBJ1-4; V: TRBV7-8; CDR3: CASSSYRTGAGGTNEKLFF; DNA: TGTGCCAGCAGCTCTTATAGGACAGGGGCTGGGGGAACTAATGAAAAACTGTTTTTT
size: -; D: -; J: TRBJ2-3; V: TRBV20-1; CDR3: CSARDEARGLTDTQYF; DNA: TGCAGTGCTAGAGATGAAGCCAGGGGCCTTACAGATACGCAGTATTTT
size: -; D: -; J: TRBJ1-6; V: TRBV7-2; CDR3: CASSYQFSPLHF; DNA: TGTGCCAGCAGCTATCAATTTTCACCCCTCCACTTT
size: few; D: TRBD1; J: TRBJ2-5; V: TRBV24-1; CDR3: CATSDFRTGEETQYF; DNA: TGTGCCACCAGTGACTTCAGGACAGGAGAAGAGACCCAGTACTTC
size: -; D: TRBD1; J: TRBJ1-1; V: TRBV29-1; CDR3: CSAPGTGEAFF; DNA: TGCAGCGCCCCCGGGACAGGAGAAGCTTTCTTT
size: few; D: -; J: TRBJ1-2; V: TRBV5-8; CDR3: CASSLTVPIAYGYTF; DNA: TGTGCCAGCAGCTTGACAGTTCCTATCGCCTATGGCTACACCTTC
size: -; D: -; J: TRBJ2-1; V: TRBV7-9; CDR3: CASSLDLAEQFF; DNA: TGTGCCAGCAGCTTAGACCTAGCTGAGCAGTTCTTC
size: -; D: TRBD1; J: TRBJ1-5; V: TRBV6-1; CDR3: CASSETGTDSNQPQHF; DNA: TGTGCCAGCAGTGAGACTGGGACAGATAGCAATCAGCCCCAGCATTTT
size: many; D: -; J: TRBJ2-5; V: TRBV12-3/TRBV12-4; CDR3: CASSFTGVETQYF; DNA: TGTGCCAGCAGTTTTACGGGGGTAGAGACCCAGTACTTC
size: few; D: -; J: TRBJ1-5; V: TRBV7-2; CDR3: CASSSTGPGPQHF; DNA: TGTGCCAGCAGCTCGACGGGCCCTGGGCCCCAGCATTTT